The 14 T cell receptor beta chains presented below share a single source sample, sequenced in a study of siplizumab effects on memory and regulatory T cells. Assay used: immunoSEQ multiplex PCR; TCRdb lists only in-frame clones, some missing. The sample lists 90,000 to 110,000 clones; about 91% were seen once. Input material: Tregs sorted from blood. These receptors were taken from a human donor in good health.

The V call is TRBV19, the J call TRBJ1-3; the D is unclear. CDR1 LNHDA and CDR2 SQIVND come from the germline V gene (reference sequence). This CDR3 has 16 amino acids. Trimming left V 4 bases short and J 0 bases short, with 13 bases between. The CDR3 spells CASSRVGTNSGNTIYF. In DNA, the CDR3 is TGTGCCAGTAGTAGAGTCGGAACAAACTCTGGAAACACCATATATTTT.

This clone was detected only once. DNA of the CDR3: TGTGCCAGCTCACCAGGGAGGGACACCATATATTTT. The encoded protein is CASSPGRDTIYF. The V call is TRBV18, the J call TRBJ1-3; D uncertain. There are 12 residues in the CDR3. V was trimmed by 2 bases and J by 8 bases, leaving 7 bases between them. Germline CDR1 KGHSH, CDR2 LQKENI.

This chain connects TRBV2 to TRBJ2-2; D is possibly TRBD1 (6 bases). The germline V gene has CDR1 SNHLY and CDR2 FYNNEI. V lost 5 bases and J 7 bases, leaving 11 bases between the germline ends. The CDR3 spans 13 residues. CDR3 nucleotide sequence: TGTGCCAGCAGTATTACAGGGATCGGGGAGCTGTTTTTT. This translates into CASSITGIGELFF.

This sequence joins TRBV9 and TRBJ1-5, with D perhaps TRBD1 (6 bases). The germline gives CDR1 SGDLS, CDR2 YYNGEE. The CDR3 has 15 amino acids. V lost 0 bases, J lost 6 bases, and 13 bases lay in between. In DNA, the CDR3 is TGTGCCAGCAGCGTAGACGCGGGGGGCAGTCAGCCCCAGCATTTT. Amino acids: CASSVDAGGSQPQHF.

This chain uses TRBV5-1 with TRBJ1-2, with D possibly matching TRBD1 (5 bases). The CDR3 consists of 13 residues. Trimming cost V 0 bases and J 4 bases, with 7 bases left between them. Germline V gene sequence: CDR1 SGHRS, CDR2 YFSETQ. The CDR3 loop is CASSLVGGYGYTF. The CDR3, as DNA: TGCGCCAGCAGCTTGGTTGGGGGCTATGGCTACACCTTC.

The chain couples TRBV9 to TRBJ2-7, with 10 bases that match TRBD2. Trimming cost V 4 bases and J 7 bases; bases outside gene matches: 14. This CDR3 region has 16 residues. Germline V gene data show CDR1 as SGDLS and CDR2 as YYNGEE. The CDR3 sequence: CASSLYRGLAEGEQYF. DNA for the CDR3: TGTGCCAGCAGCCTTTATCGCGGACTAGCGGAAGGAGAGCAGTACTTC.

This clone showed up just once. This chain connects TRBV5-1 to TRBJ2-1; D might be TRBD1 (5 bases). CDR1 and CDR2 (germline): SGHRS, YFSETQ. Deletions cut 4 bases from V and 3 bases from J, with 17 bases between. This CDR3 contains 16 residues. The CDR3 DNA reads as TGCGCCAGCAGCGGTACGTCCGGGCAGGGCTACAATGAGCAGTTCTTC. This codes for CASSGTSGQGYNEQFF.

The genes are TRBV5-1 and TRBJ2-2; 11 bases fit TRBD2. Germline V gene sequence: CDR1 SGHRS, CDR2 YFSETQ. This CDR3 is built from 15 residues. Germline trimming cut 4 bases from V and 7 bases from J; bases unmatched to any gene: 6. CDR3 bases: TGCGCCAGCAGCGCACTAGCGGGAGAGGTCGGGGAGCTGTTTTTT. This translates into CASSALAGEVGELFF. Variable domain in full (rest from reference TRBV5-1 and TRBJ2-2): KAGVTQTPRYLIKTRGQQVTLSCSPISGHRSVSWYQQTPGQGLQFLFEYFSETQRNKGNFPGRFSGRQFSNSRSEMNVSTLELGDSALYLCASSALAGEVGELFFGEGSRLTVL.

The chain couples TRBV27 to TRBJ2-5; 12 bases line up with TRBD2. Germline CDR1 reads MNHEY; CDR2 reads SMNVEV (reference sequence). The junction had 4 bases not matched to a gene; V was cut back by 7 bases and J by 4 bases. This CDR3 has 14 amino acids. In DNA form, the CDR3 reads TGTGCCAGCATGACTAGCGGGAGTATAGAGACCCAGTACTTC. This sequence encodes CASMTSGSIETQYF.

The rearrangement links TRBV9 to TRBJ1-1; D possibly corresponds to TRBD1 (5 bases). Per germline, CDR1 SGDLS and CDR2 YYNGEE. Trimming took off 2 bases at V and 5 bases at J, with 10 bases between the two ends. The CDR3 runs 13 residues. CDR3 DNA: TGTGCCAGCAGCGTCGGGACGCCGACTGAAGCTTTCTTT. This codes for CASSVGTPTEAFF.

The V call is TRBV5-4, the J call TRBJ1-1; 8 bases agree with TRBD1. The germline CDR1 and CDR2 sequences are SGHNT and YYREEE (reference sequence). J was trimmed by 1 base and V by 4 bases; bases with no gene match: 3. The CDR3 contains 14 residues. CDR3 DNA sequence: TGTGCCAGCAGCCGGGGACAGGCGAACACTGAAGCTTTCTTT. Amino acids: CASSRGQANTEAFF.

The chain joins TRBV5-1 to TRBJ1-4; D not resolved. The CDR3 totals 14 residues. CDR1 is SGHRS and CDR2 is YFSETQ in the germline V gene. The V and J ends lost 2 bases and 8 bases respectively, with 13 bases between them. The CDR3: CASSLNWVSEKLFF. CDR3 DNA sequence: TGCGCCAGCAGCTTAAACTGGGTATCGGAAAAACTGTTTTTT.

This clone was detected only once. The CDR3 protein is CAISQGDGNNSPLHF. For the CDR3, the DNA is TGTGCCATCAGCCAGGGGGACGGGAATAATTCACCCCTCCACTTT. The J gene is TRBJ1-6, the V gene TRBV10-3; 7 bases fit TRBD1. V shed 6 bases and J 5 bases; nucleotides not matched to a gene: 7. Germline V gene sequence: CDR1 ENHRY, CDR2 SYGVKD. The CDR3 sequence is 15 residues long.

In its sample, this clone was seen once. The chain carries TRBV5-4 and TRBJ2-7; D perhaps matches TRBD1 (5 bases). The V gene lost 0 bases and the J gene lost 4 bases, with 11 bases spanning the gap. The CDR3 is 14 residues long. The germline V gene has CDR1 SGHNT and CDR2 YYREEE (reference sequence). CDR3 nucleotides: TGTGCCAGCAGCTTGGCCAGGACACCGTACGAGCAGTACTTC. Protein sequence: CASSLARTPYEQYF.